This TCR beta chain derives from a study of memory CD4+ T cells and cytomegalovirus serostatus. The wider study: Healthy Belgian adult donors included several CMV-positive and some 24 CMV-negative people.

The germline V and J ends were trimmed by 11 bases and 3 bases, with 19 bases remaining between them. CDR1 is SNHLY, CDR2 FYNNEI, per germline. The CDR3 has 15 residues. Study results and limitations: The CMV-associated TCR signature appears largely within the CD4+ memory repertoire. CD4+ memory repertoires contained about 40% of the 164 reported CMV TCRbeta sequences.

The sort gate was single viable CD3+CD4+CD8-CD45RO+ cells for memory CD4+ T cells. Serostatus was set by detecting CMV pp150, pp28, p38, p52 IgG. Of note for this clone: Its antigen remains unknown.

Method: immunoSEQ multiplex PCR; TCRdb's copy keeps in-frame clones and lacks some. Of under 80,000 clones listed, approximately 78% are singletons. Sequencing was done on a sample of memory CD4+ T cells from blood. The source is an adult in good health and CMV-seronegative. This chain connects TRBV2 to TRBJ1-4; no firm D call. In nucleotides, the CDR3 is TGTGCCTCAGCGAATACTGGGAGTCCTAATGAAAAACTGTTTTTT. Residues: CASANTGSPNEKLFF.